The entry below describes one T cell receptor (beta chain). Per the study methods: Reference gene primer amplification yielded estimated nucleated cell counts. TCRdb's table, derived via immunoSEQ multiplex PCR, lists solely in-frame clones and lacks some. V and J calls plus clone size are reproduced from that table; the DNA served to infer D and trimming. The table lists about 290,000 clones, about nine tenths of them singletons. The data stem from a study of blood T cell repertoires in COVID-19. Study information: PBMCs, B-cell-depleted T cells, or T cells were the source of the cDNA or gDNA that made up the material.

CDR1 is MNHEY, CDR2 SMNVEV, per germline (reference sequence). The V segment lost 4 bases and the J segment 0 bases; nucleotides outside the gene matches: 4. The CDR3 totals 16 residues. The chain recombines TRBV27 with TRBJ2-1, with 9 bases matching TRBD2. The sample taken for sequencing was peripheral blood. The clonotype comes from a woman between 40 and 50 years old who had recovered from COVID-19. The CDR3 sequence: CASSYLSGSSYNEQFF. The CDR3 DNA is TGTGCCAGCAGTTACCTTAGCGGGAGCTCCTACAATGAGCAGTTCTTC.